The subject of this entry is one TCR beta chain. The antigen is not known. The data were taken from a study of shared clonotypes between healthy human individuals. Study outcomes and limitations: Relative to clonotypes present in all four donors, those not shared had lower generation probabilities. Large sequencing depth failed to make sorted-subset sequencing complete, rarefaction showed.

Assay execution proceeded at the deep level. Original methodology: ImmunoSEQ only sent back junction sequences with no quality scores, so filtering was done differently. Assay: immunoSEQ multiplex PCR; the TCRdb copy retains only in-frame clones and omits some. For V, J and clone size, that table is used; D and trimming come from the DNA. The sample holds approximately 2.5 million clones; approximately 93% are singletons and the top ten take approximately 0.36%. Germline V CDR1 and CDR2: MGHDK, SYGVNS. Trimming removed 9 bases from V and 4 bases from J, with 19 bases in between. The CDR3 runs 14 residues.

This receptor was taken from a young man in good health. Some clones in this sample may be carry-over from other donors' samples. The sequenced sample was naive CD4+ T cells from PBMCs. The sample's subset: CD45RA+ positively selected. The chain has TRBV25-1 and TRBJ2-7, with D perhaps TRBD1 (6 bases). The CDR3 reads CASGLSGRGYEQYF. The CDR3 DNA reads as TGTGCCAGTGGATTGTCGGGCAGGGGATACGAGCAGTACTTC.